This is a list of T cell receptor beta chains from one sample in a study of early T cells in non-severe SARS-CoV-2 infection. TCRdb fed the 5' RACE reads into MiXCR, producing one record per CDR3 protein. The sample shows approximately 81,000 distinct CDR3 sequences, approximately 13% of them seen only once. The specimen was whole blood. The receptors here all came from an adult who was a healthcare worker with PCR-confirmed SARS-CoV-2 infection or an uninfected control (not recorded which). CDR3s leave out the opening cysteine and the closing phenylalanine or tryptophan. The order of the fields is J gene, V gene, D gene, CDR3 protein. D genes are given only for firm matches.

>TRBJ1-2|TRBV28|TRBD1
ATQGGPGRENYGYT
>TRBJ2-7|TRBV27|-
ASSLAMPYEQY
>TRBJ1-4|TRBV2|-
ASNNEKLF
>TRBJ1-2|TRBV6-5|-
ASSHALIRGSGYT
>TRBJ1-4|TRBV4-1|-
ASSQASRQAAGEKLF
>TRBJ2-2|TRBV20-1|TRBD2
SAKAGGPTGELF
>TRBJ1-1|TRBV29-1|-
SVKGMNTEAF
>TRBJ2-1|TRBV7-9|-
ASSSLSGSSYNEQF
>TRBJ2-1|TRBV6-5|-
ASSYRGMGEQF
>TRBJ2-3|TRBV6-2/TRBV6-3|TRBD2
ASSYGREGTQY
>TRBJ1-4|TRBV7-9|-
ASSKGALNEKLF
>TRBJ2-3|TRBV3-1|TRBD2
ASSRGLAGGDTQY
>TRBJ1-6|TRBV5-4|-
ASSLRNSPLH
>TRBJ1-4|TRBV7-2|-
ASSTGTTTNEKLF
>TRBJ2-1|TRBV11-2|-
ASSLHGPRHNEQF
>TRBJ2-5|TRBV29-1|-
SGQRQETQY
>TRBJ1-4|TRBV4-2|TRBD1
ASSLGQGSGQEKLF
>TRBJ1-2|TRBV7-3|-
ASSVGTNYGYT
>TRBJ2-7|TRBV20-1|-
SARGLGQSYSSYEQY